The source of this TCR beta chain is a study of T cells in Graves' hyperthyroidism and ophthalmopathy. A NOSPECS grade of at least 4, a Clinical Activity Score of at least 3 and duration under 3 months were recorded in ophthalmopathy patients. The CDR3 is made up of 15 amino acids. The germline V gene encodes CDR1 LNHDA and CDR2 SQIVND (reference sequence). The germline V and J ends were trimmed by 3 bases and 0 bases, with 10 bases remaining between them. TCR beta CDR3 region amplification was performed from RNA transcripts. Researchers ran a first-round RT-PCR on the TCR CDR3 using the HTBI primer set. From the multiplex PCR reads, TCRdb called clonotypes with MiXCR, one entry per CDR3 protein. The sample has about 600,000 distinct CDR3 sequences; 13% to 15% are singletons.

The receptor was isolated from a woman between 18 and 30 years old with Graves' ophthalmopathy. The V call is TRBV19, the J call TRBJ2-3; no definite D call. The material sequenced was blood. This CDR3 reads CASSMYYPSTDTQYF. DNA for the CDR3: TGTGCCAGTAGTATGTACTACCCTAGCACAGATACGCAGTATTTT.